This T cell receptor (beta chain) was sequenced for a study of neurological immune-mediated disorders. Blood bank volunteers in Maryland, USA, served as healthy controls. Libraries from sorted cells each used about a million CD4+ or CD8+ T cells. The cDNA came from 5'RACE with 10-nucleotide random UMIs. MiXCR, run by TCRdb on the 5' RACE reads, gives a single entry per CDR3 protein. The table includes about 39,000 distinct CDR3 sequences, approximately 7% detected once. Ten or more counts support this clonotype. CDR3 length: 14 residues. Germline assignment: CDR1 SGHTA and CDR2 FQGNSA. Trimming took off 5 bases at V and 0 bases at J, with 11 bases between the two ends.

This sequence originates from a man between 45 and 60 years old in good health. The sequencing input was CD4+ T cells from blood. This rearrangement joins TRBV7-2 to TRBJ2-7; weak D call: TRBD2 (6 bases). CDR3 amino acids: CASSRLEGSYEQYF. CDR3 nucleotides: TGTGCCAGCAGCCGTCTGGAGGGCTCCTACGAGCAGTACTTC. Together with reference TRBV7-2 and TRBJ2-7, the CDR3 gives the full variable domain: GAGVSQSPSNKVTEKGKDVELRCDPISGHTALYWYRQSLGQGLEFLIYFQGNSAPDKSGLPSDRFSAERTGGSVSTLTIQRTQQEDSAVYLCASSRLEGSYEQYFGPGTRLTVT.